This record covers a single T cell receptor beta chain. Antigen unknown. Only in-frame clones appear in the TCRdb table, and some are missing; sequencing was by immunoSEQ multiplex PCR. Here the sample spans about 9,300 clones, 86% being singletons. The data originate from a study of T cell clonotyping in hematopoietic cell transplantation. Study-wide points: Graft donor and pretransplant recipient Inverse Simpson Index values predicted broader posttransplant TCR diversity. At the given depth, recipient repertoires were over 97% de novo clonotypes. After transplant, recipient diversity fell while pathologically expanded clonotypes grew through day 180.

The clonotype was recovered from a human patient who had an allogeneic stem cell transplant, so the T cells may come from the graft donor. The donor label of this sample is uncertain. Some clones in this sample may be carry-over from other donors' samples. Here the sequenced sample was PBMCs, taken 180 days after allogeneic stem cell transplant.

In DNA, the CDR3 is TGTGCCAGCAGCTTAGTACCAACCCGGGACAGGGGTAACGGGGAGCTGTTTTTT. Amino acid sequence: CASSLVPTRDRGNGELFF. The chain recombines TRBV7-9 with TRBJ2-2, with TRBD1 matching over 10 bases. From germline, CDR1 is SEHNR and CDR2 FQNEAQ (reference sequence). The length of the CDR3 is 18 residues. The V gene end was trimmed by 1 base and the J gene end by 7 bases; junction bases not matched to a gene: 12.